The source of this T cell receptor beta chain is a study of blood T cell repertoires in COVID-19. Study-level background: From the United States, Italy and Spain came samples of acute and convalescent COVID-19.

Method: immunoSEQ multiplex PCR; TCRdb's copy keeps in-frame clones and lacks some. The sample carries 150,000 or so clones, approximately 91% recorded once. The table lists this clone with a count of one. Deletions cut 0 bases from V and 2 bases from J, with 13 bases between. Germline CDR1 and CDR2: SQVTM and ANQGSEA. The CDR3 extends over 15 amino acids. Sequencing was done on a sample of peripheral blood. This clonotype was sampled from a man between 18 and 35 years old with acute or convalescent COVID-19. The chain combines TRBV29-1 with TRBJ1-2, with a possible D match to TRBD1 (5 bases). The CDR3 bases are TGCAGCGTTGAAGATCCGGGGGGAGGGAACTATGGCTACACCTTC. It specifies CSVEDPGGGNYGYTF.